These 21 T cell receptor beta chains came from one sample sequenced in a study of shared clonotypes between healthy human individuals. Sequencing was performed with immunoSEQ multiplex PCR; in TCRdb, only in-frame clones are kept and a portion is missing. The profile covers approximately 2.5 million clones, with 93% appearing a single time and roughly 0.39% taken by the ten largest. Specimen: naive CD4+ T cells from PBMCs. Subset reported: CD45RA+ positively selected. These receptors were collected from a man in his late teens or twenties in good health. Some clones in this sample may be carry-over from other donors' samples.

This clone was detected a few times. This CDR3 is also generated by other DNA sequences in the sample. The gene calls are TRBV6-1 and TRBJ2-5; no definite D call. CDR1 MNHNS and CDR2 SASEGT come from the germline V gene. The CDR3 sequence is 13 residues long. V lost 0 bases and J lost 2, with 4 bases in between. The CDR3: CASSEAGQETQYF. CDR3 DNA sequence: TGTGCCAGCAGTGAAGCTGGACAAGAGACCCAGTACTTC.

This clone was picked up a small number of times. J is TRBJ1-1 and V is TRBV25-1; a possible D gene is TRBD1 (5 bases). The V gene's germline CDR1 is MGHDK and CDR2 SYGVNS. CDR3 size: 15 residues. Trimming removed 1 base from V and 4 bases from J, with 13 bases in between. The CDR3 nucleotides are TGTGCCAGCAGTGAATCTGGGGCCGGGGGCACTGAAGCTTTCTTT. Encoded protein: CASSESGAGGTEAFF.

This chain joins TRBV7-3 and TRBJ2-7, with 9 bases identical to TRBD2. CDR3 length equals 15 residues. The germline gives CDR1 SGHTA, CDR2 FQGTGA. V trimming: 2 bases; J trimming: 2 bases; junction bases outside the gene matches: 4. The CDR3 coding sequence is TGTGCCAGCAGCTTAGGGCGGGAGGGCCCCTACGAGCAGTACTTC. The encoded protein is CASSLGREGPYEQYF.

J is TRBJ1-2 and V is TRBV15; D is unresolved. The germline V gene encodes CDR1 LNHNV and CDR2 YYDKDF (reference sequence). The V end lost 0 bases, the J end lost 8 bases, and 7 bases lay between the germline ends. The CDR3 has 12 amino acids. The CDR3 DNA is TGTGCCACCAGCAGAGACACAGCGGGCTACACCTTC. Its protein is CATSRDTAGYTF.

The J gene is TRBJ2-7, the V gene TRBV28; 8 bases fit TRBD2. V was pared by 7 bases and J by 3 bases, with 11 bases of the junction left unmatched. The CDR3 consists of 15 residues. CDR1 is MDHEN and CDR2 is SYDVKM in the germline V gene. CDR3 sequence (DNA): TGTGCCAGCACCCGGCCCGGGCGGGGGGTCTACGAGCAGTACTTC. This translates into CASTRPGRGVYEQYF.

A word on this clone: This sample includes further DNA sequences coding for the same CDR3. V is TRBV5-1 and J is TRBJ2-7, with D possibly TRBD2 on 5 matching bases. V was trimmed by 0 bases and J by 1 base, leaving 11 bases between them. This CDR3 comprises 15 residues. The germline V gene has CDR1 SGHRS and CDR2 YFSETQ. CDR3 sequence (DNA): TGCGCCAGCAGCTTGGGTACGGGGTCATCCTACGAGCAGTACTTC. Residues: CASSLGTGSSYEQYF.

The CDR3 bases are TGCGCCAGCAGCTTGGTCCCCCCGGGACAGGGGAACACTGAAGCTTTCTTT. Protein sequence: CASSLVPPGQGNTEAFF. The rearrangement links TRBV5-1 to TRBJ1-1, with 9 bases identical to TRBD1. J lost 1 base, V lost 0 bases, and 7 bases had no gene match. This CDR3 has 17 amino acids. Germline CDR1 and CDR2: SGHRS and YFSETQ. Drawing the rest from reference TRBV5-1 and TRBJ1-1, the complete variable domain is KAGVTQTPRYLIKTRGQQVTLSCSPISGHRSVSWYQQTPGQGLQFLFEYFSETQRNKGNFPGRFSGRQFSNSRSEMNVSTLELGDSALYLCASSLVPPGQGNTEAFFGQGTRLTVV.

The count of this clone is one. The sample has other DNA sequences that encode this CDR3 too. V usage is TRBV2 and J usage is TRBJ2-1; D is perhaps TRBD1 (5 bases). The germline V gene encodes CDR1 SNHLY and CDR2 FYNNEI. The CDR3 sequence is 15 residues long. V was cut by 3 bases and J by 0 bases, with 9 bases left in between. The CDR3 nucleotides read TGTGCCAGCAGTGAGGGGCGGACCTCCTACAATGAGCAGTTCTTC. Its translation is CASSEGRTSYNEQFF.

Notes on this clone: The identical CDR3 is also encoded by other nucleotide sequences in the sample. Written as DNA, the CDR3 is TGTGCCAGCAGCGTAGAGGGGACAAGTTACAATGAGCAGTTCTTC. This codes for CASSVEGTSYNEQFF. This chain connects TRBV9 to TRBJ2-1; D may be TRBD1 (6 bases). CDR1 is SGDLS and CDR2 is YYNGEE in the germline V gene. The CDR3 spans 15 residues. V dropped 0 bases and J dropped 4 bases, with 11 bases sitting between them.

The chain combines TRBV28 with TRBJ2-7; tentatively, D is TRBD1 (5 bases). Deletions cut 3 bases from V and 3 bases from J, with 12 bases between. Germline-derived CDR1 and CDR2 are MDHEN and SYDVKM. This CDR3 contains 14 residues. The CDR3 sequence: CASSLGPGRYEQYF. In DNA form, the CDR3 reads TGTGCCAGCAGTTTGGGCCCAGGGCGCTACGAGCAGTACTTC.

The gene calls are TRBV6-5 and TRBJ2-7; 8 nucleotides align to TRBD1. The J segment lost 2 bases and the V segment lost 6 bases, leaving 9 bases of the junction unmatched. The CDR3 has 15 amino acids. Germline CDR1 MNHEY, CDR2 SVGAGI. The CDR3 here is CASRRDRGQTYEQYF. In DNA form, the CDR3 reads TGTGCCAGCAGGCGTGACAGGGGACAGACCTACGAGCAGTACTTC.

The chain joins TRBV7-2 to TRBJ2-3, with D perhaps matching TRBD2 (6 bases). The CDR3 contains 14 residues. Per germline, CDR1 SGHTA and CDR2 FQGNSA. V gave up 5 bases and J gave up 2 bases, with 11 bases separating them. The DNA of the CDR3 is TGTGCCAGCAGCATGGGAGGACTCACAGATACGCAGTATTTT. Its translation is CASSMGGLTDTQYF.

CDR3 DNA sequence: TGCAGCGTTGCCGGGGGGACAGGGTACAGGAACACTGAAGCTTTCTTT. Encoded protein: CSVAGGTGYRNTEAFF. The chain joins TRBV29-1 to TRBJ1-1; TRBD1 matches 9 bases. This CDR3 contains 16 residues. In germline, CDR1 is SQVTM, CDR2 ANQGSEA. The J segment lost 1 base and the V segment lost 4 bases, leaving 10 bases of the junction unmatched.

The gene calls are TRBV6-1 and TRBJ2-7; D might be TRBD1 (6 bases). The ends were cut back, 5 bases at V and 6 bases at J, with 14 bases in the middle. The CDR3 covers 13 residues. Germline V CDR1 and CDR2: MNHNS, SASEGT. The CDR3 nucleotides read TGTGCCAGCAGTAACGATAGAGGGGGCGAGCAGTACTTC. Its translation: CASSNDRGGEQYF.

The rearrangement joins TRBV5-4 to TRBJ2-6, with a tentative D call TRBD1 (5 bases). CDR1 and CDR2 (germline): SGHNT, YYREEE (reference sequence). The CDR3 consists of 18 residues. V was trimmed by 0 bases and J by 0 bases, leaving 13 bases between them. As DNA, the CDR3 is TGTGCCAGCAGCTTGGCGTACAGGACGGGCTCTGGGGCCAACGTCCTGACTTTC. It codes for CASSLAYRTGSGANVLTF.

The chain uses TRBV11-3 and TRBJ2-5; TRBD2 matches at 8 bases. The J call may be in error: the DNA end matches TRBJ2-7 better. This CDR3 is 15 amino acids long. Germline CDR1 is SGHNT and CDR2 is YENEEA. CDR3 nucleotides: TGTGCCAGCAGCTTGAGCGGGAGTGGTGTATCCGAGCAGTACTTC. It specifies CASSLSGSGVSEQYF.

The J gene is TRBJ1-2, the V gene TRBV5-1; a weak D match, TRBD1 (5 bases). The V gene's germline CDR1 is SGHRS and CDR2 YFSETQ. The CDR3 runs 16 residues. The germline V and J ends were trimmed by 0 bases and 8 bases, with 20 bases remaining between them. The chain's CDR3 is CASSLVQLGVDGGYTF. The DNA for the CDR3 is TGCGCCAGCAGCTTGGTACAGTTAGGGGTCGACGGAGGCTACACCTTC.

V is TRBV15 and J is TRBJ1-1; TRBD1 matches at 8 bases. The CDR3 totals 17 residues. Unmatched junction bases numbered 7, after V lost 1 base and J lost 0 bases. Germline V gene data show CDR1 as LNHNV and CDR2 as YYDKDF (reference sequence). The CDR3 loop is CATSRGTGPYMNTEAFF. The CDR3 nucleotides read TGTGCCACCAGCAGAGGGACAGGGCCATACATGAACACTGAAGCTTTCTTT.

This chain connects TRBV6-1 to TRBJ2-1, with TRBD1 identical over 7 bases. The CDR3 is 14 residues long. J was trimmed by 4 bases and V by 5 bases; bases with no gene match: 5. Germline V gene sequence: CDR1 MNHNS, CDR2 SASEGT. CDR3: CASSLTGEYNEQFF. CDR3 DNA sequence: TGTGCCAGCAGTTTAACAGGGGAATACAATGAGCAGTTCTTC.

The chain uses TRBV27 and TRBJ2-7; D uncertain. Trimming removed 0 bases at V and 3 bases at J, with 9 bases between. The CDR3 length is 14 residues. CDR1 is MNHEY, CDR2 SMNVEV, per germline (reference sequence). CDR3 coding DNA: TGTGCCAGCAGTTTATCGTTTTGGGGCTACGAGCAGTACTTC. This codes for CASSLSFWGYEQYF.

The rearrangement joins TRBV6-5 to TRBJ2-5; tentatively, D is TRBD1 or TRBD2 (6 bases each). Germline CDR1 reads MNHEY; CDR2 reads SVGAGI. With 7 bases removed from V and 2 bases from J, the gap between germline ends came to 14 bases. The CDR3 consists of 14 residues. The CDR3 nucleotides read TGTGCCAGCACCTACGGGGGCCGGCAAGAGACCCAGTACTTC. This sequence encodes CASTYGGRQETQYF.